This passage covers 15 T cell receptor beta chains from one sample sequenced in a study of T-cell memory formation after mild COVID-19. MiXCR was run by TCRdb on the 5' RACE reads, yielding one entry per CDR3 protein. In the table there are roughly 160,000 distinct CDR3 sequences, roughly 13% of which are singletons. Input material: PBMCs or a T cell subset sorted from them (not recorded which). The receptor source for this set is a man aged 18 to 30 who had mild COVID-19 (a few samples of this study predate the infection). Cell type and time point are not known.

This clonotype was recorded a few times. The chain combines TRBV6-5 with TRBJ1-1; no reliable D call. This CDR3 is 13 amino acids long. V lost 4 bases and J lost 1, with 7 bases in between. Germline CDR1 and CDR2: MNHEY and SVGAGI. The CDR3 here is CASSLLRNTEAFF. The DNA of the CDR3 is TGTGCCAGCAGTTTACTACGGAACACTGAAGCTTTCTTT.

CDR3 region: CASSRGGTNTEAFF. The CDR3 DNA sequence: TGTGCCAGCAGCCGGGGCGGCACGAACACTGAAGCTTTCTTT. The V and J genes are TRBV6-5 and TRBJ1-1; TRBD1 is a possible D gene (5 bases). Trimming took off 6 bases at V and 1 base at J, with 12 bases between the two ends. This CDR3 spans 14 amino acids. The germline CDR1 and CDR2 sequences are MNHEY and SVGAGI.

A few counts support this clonotype. The V gene is TRBV7-2, the J gene TRBJ1-1, with D maybe TRBD1 (5 bases). The CDR3 runs to 12 residues. The V end lost 3 bases, the J end lost 7 bases, and 9 bases lay between the germline ends. CDR1 is SGHTA, CDR2 FQGNSA, per germline. The CDR3 loop reads CASSLSGNEAFF. CDR3 DNA sequence: TGTGCCAGCAGCTTGTCAGGGAATGAAGCTTTCTTT. Variable domain in full (rest from reference TRBV7-2 and TRBJ1-1): GAGVSQSPSNKVTEKGKDVELRCDPISGHTALYWYRQSLGQGLEFLIYFQGNSAPDKSGLPSDRFSAERTGGSVSTLTIQRTQQEDSAVYLCASSLSGNEAFFGQGTRLTVV.

The genes are TRBV7-3 and TRBJ2-6; D is unresolved. The CDR3 covers 16 residues. Trimming removed 0 bases at V and 0 bases at J, with 6 bases between. Germline V gene lookup returns CDR1 SGHTA and CDR2 FQGTGA. The chain's CDR3 is CASSLTGGSGANVLTF. The CDR3 DNA is TGTGCCAGCAGCTTAACGGGTGGCTCTGGGGCCAACGTCCTGACTTTC.

V gene TRBV20-1 combines with J gene TRBJ1-6; D may be TRBD1 (5 bases). The CDR3 sequence is 15 residues long. Germline lookup yields CDR1 DFQATT and CDR2 SNEGSKA (reference sequence). V lost 0 bases, J lost 4 bases, and 10 bases lay in between. CDR3 sequence (DNA): TGCAGTGCTAGAGATACGGGGCGATATAATTCACCCCTCCACTTT. It encodes CSARDTGRYNSPLHF.

The genes are TRBV4-1 and TRBJ2-6, with 9 bases fitting TRBD1. The V gene end was trimmed by 1 base and the J gene end by 4 bases; junction bases not matched to a gene: 11. The CDR3 consists of 19 residues. CDR1 is MGHRA and CDR2 is YSYEKL in the germline V gene. This CDR3 is CASSQGMTGGRTGANVLTF. The CDR3 region has the DNA TGCGCCAGCAGCCAAGGAATGACAGGGGGAAGAACCGGGGCCAACGTCCTGACTTTC.

This clonotype was seen more than once but under ten times. The gene calls are TRBV7-2 and TRBJ1-1; 11 bases line up with TRBD1. After removal of 5 bases from V and 4 bases from J, the junction contained 3 bases not matched to a gene. CDR1 is SGHTA and CDR2 is FQGNSA in the germline V gene. The CDR3 runs to 14 residues. For the CDR3, the DNA is TGTGCCAGCAGCCTGGACAGGGGGCGCACTGAAGCTTTCTTT. This gives the protein CASSLDRGRTEAFF.

This clonotype turned up a few times. The rearrangement joins TRBV7-8 to TRBJ1-1; D gene unclear. The CDR3 has 15 residues. Deletions cut 2 bases from V and 4 bases from J, with 14 bases between. Looked up from germline, CDR1 is SGHVS and CDR2 is FQNEAQ. The CDR3 region has the DNA TGTGCCAGCAGCTTAAGCGGGAGGCTGGTCACTGAAGCTTTCTTT. Amino acids: CASSLSGRLVTEAFF.

There are many counts of this clonotype. The gene calls are TRBV5-7 and TRBJ2-4; D possibly uses TRBD1 or TRBD2 (5 bases each). TRBV5-7 qualifies as an ORF whose function is uncertain. Trimming removed 8 bases at V and 0 bases at J, with 9 bases between. This CDR3 region has 13 residues. The CDR3 loop reads CARRGLAKNIQYF. CDR3 DNA: TGTGCCAGGAGGGGTTTAGCCAAAAACATTCAGTACTTC.

This clonotype occurred a few times. The CDR3 reads CASSLMDSNPGYTF. CDR3 coding DNA: TGCGCCAGCAGCTTGATGGACAGCAATCCGGGCTACACCTTC. V gene TRBV5-1 combines with J gene TRBJ1-2; D might be TRBD1 (6 bases). V was pared by 1 base and J by 8 bases, with 15 bases between. The CDR3 spans 14 residues. Germline loops: CDR1 SGHRS, CDR2 YFSETQ.

The chain couples TRBV7-8 to TRBJ1-5; no firm D call. Trimming shortened V by 1 base and J by 6 bases, and 19 bases separated the two germline ends. Germline values: CDR1 SGHVS, CDR2 FQNEAQ. The CDR3 extends over 17 amino acids. The CDR3 DNA reads TGTGCCAGCAGCTTAGGCGGTTTAGGAATTTCAGGTCAGCCCCAGCATTTT. Protein: CASSLGGLGISGQPQHF.

V is TRBV3-1 and J is TRBJ2-2; weak D call: TRBD1 (5 bases). Germline CDR1 reads LGHDT; CDR2 reads YNNKEL (reference sequence). Trimming left V 4 bases short and J 1 base short, with 7 bases between. The CDR3 is 14 amino acids. As DNA, the CDR3 is TGTGCCAGCAGCCGACAGCTGAACACCGGGGAGCTGTTTTTT. This translates into CASSRQLNTGELFF.

This clonotype was recorded a few times. The chain employs TRBV6-5 and TRBJ1-1, with D hard to call. CDR3 length: 11 residues. Germline assignment: CDR1 MNHEY and CDR2 SVGAGI. The V gene lost 6 bases and the J gene lost 11 bases, with 13 bases spanning the gap. The CDR3 protein is CASSPGVGAFF. The CDR3 DNA sequence: TGTGCCAGCAGCCCCGGGGTAGGCGCTTTCTTT.

This clonotype was recorded a few times. The V gene is TRBV7-2, the J gene TRBJ2-2, with D hard to call. The CDR3 covers 16 residues. V was trimmed by 3 bases and J by 6 bases, leaving 17 bases between them. The germline V gene has CDR1 SGHTA and CDR2 FQGNSA. CDR3 loop: CASSFEGVRRAGELFF. The CDR3 bases are TGTGCCAGCAGCTTTGAAGGCGTCAGACGCGCCGGGGAGCTGTTTTTT.

In this sample, this clonotype turned up a few times. The chain carries TRBV6-5 and TRBJ1-5, with unresolved D. V was trimmed by 6 bases and J by 6 bases, leaving 9 bases between them. This CDR3 has 12 residues. From germline, CDR1 is MNHEY and CDR2 SVGAGI. DNA for the CDR3: TGTGCCAGCAGGGGGTTGGGTCAGCCCCAGCATTTT. This gives the protein CASRGLGQPQHF.